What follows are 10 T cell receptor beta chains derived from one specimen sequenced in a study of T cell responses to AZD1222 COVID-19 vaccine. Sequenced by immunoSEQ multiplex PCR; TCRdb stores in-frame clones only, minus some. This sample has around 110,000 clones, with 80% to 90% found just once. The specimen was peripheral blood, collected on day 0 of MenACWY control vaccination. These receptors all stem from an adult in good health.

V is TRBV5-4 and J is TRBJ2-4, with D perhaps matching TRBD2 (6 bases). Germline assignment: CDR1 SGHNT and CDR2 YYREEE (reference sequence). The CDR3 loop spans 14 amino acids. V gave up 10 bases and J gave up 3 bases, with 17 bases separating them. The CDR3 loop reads CAASGASDKNIQYF. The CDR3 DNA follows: TGTGCCGCATCCGGGGCTAGCGACAAAAACATTCAGTACTTC.

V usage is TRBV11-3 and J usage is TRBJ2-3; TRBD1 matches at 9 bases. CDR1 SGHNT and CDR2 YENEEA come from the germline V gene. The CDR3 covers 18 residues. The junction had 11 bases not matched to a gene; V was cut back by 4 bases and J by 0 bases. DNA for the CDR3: TGTGCCAGCAGCTCCGGACAGGGGCAAGTACCTAGCACAGATACGCAGTATTTT. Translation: CASSSGQGQVPSTDTQYF.

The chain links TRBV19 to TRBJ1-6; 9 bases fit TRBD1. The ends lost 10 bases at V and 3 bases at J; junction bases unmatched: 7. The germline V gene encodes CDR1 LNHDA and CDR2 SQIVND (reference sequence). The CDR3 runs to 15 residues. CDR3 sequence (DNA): TGTGCCACTAGGACAGGGGAGAGCTATAATTCACCCCTCCACTTT. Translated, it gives CATRTGESYNSPLHF.

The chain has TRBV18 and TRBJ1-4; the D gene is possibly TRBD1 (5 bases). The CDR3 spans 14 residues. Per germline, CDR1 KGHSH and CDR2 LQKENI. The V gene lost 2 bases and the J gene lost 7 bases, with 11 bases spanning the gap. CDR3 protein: CASSPGREVEKLFF. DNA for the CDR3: TGTGCCAGCTCACCAGGCAGGGAGGTTGAAAAACTGTTTTTT.

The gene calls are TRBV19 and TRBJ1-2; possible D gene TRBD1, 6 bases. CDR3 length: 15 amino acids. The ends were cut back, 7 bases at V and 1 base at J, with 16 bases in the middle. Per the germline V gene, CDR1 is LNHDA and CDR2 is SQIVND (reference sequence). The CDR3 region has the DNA TGTGCCAGTAAGGCCTGGCAGGGGAGTAACTATGGCTACACCTTC. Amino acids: CASKAWQGSNYGYTF.

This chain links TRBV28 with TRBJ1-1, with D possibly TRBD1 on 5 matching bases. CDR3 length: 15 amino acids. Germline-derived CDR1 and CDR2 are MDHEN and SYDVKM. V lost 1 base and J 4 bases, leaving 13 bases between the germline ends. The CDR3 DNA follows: TGTGCCAGCAGTTTATCAGGGAGTATCGGCACTGAAGCTTTCTTT. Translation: CASSLSGSIGTEAFF.

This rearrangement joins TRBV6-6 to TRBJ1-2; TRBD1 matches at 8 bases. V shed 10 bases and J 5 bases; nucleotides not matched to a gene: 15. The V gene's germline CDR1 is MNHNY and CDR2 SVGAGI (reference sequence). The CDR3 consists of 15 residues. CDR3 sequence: CATSTLDRALYGYTF. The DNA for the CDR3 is TGTGCCACCTCGACCCTGGACAGGGCGTTATATGGCTACACCTTC.

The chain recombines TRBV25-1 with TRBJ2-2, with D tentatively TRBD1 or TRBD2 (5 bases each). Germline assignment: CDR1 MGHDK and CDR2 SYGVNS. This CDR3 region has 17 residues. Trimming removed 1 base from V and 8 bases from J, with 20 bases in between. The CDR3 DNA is TGTGCCAGCAGTGAATTTCGAGGCGGACCCAGGGAGGGGGAGCTGTTTTTT. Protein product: CASSEFRGGPREGELFF.

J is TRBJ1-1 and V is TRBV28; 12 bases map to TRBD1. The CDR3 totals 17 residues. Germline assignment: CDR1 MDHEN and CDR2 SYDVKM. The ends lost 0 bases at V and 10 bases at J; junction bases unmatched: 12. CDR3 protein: CASSLWDPGTGGGLAFF. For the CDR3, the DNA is TGTGCCAGCAGTTTATGGGATCCCGGGACAGGGGGCGGTCTAGCTTTCTTT.

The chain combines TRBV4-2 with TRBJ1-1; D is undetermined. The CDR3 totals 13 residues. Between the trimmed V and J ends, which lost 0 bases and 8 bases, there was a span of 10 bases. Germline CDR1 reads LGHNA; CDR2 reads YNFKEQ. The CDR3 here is CASSQDFRQEAFF. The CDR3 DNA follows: TGTGCCAGCAGCCAAGATTTCCGACAAGAAGCTTTCTTT.